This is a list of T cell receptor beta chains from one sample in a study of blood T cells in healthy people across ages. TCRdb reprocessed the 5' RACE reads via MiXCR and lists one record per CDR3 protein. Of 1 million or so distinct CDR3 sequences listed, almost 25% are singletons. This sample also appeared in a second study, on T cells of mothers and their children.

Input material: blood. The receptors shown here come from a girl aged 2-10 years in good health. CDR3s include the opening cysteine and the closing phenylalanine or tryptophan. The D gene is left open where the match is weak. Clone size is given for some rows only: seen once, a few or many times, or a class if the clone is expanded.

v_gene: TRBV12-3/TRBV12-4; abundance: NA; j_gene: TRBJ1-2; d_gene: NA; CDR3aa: CASRYTGASYGYTF; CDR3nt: TGTGCCAGCAGGTACACGGGGGCCAGCTATGGCTACACCTTC
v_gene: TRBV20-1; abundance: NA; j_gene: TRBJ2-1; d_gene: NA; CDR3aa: CSARVERYSSYNEQFF; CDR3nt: TGCAGTGCTAGAGTCGAAAGATACAGCTCCTACAATGAGCAGTTCTTC
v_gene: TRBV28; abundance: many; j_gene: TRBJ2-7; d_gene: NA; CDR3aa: CASRSRGEAYEQYF; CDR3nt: TGTGCCAGCAGGTCCCGGGGCGAAGCCTACGAGCAGTACTTC
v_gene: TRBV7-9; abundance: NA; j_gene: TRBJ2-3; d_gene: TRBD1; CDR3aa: CAGGLRTGFADTQYF; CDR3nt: TGTGCCGGCGGGTTAAGGACAGGGTTTGCAGATACGCAGTATTTT
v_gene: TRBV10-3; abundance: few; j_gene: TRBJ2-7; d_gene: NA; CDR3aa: CAISESLETEQYF; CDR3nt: TGTGCCATCAGTGAGTCGTTAGAAACCGAGCAGTACTTC
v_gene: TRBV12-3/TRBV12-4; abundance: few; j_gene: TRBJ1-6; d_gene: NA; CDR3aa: CASGRANSPLHF; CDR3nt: TGTGCCAGCGGGAGGGCCAATTCACCCCTCCACTTT
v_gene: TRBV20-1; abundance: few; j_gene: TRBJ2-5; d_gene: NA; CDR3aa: CSARWGLSQEGTQYF; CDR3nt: TGCAGTGCTAGATGGGGACTCTCACAGGAAGGGACCCAGTACTTC
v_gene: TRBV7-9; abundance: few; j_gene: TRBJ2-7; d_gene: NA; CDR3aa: CASSGAYRDFWYEQYF; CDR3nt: TGTGCCAGCAGCGGAGCTTACAGGGATTTCTGGTACGAGCAGTACTTC
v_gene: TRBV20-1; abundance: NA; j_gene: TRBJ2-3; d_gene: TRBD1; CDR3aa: CSATQGVDTQYF; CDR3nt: TGCAGTGCTACCCAGGGGGTAGATACGCAGTATTTT
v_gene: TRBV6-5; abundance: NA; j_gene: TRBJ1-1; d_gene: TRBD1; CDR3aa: CASRSGGRNTEAFF; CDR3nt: TGTGCCAGCAGATCAGGGGGGAGGAACACTGAAGCTTTCTTT
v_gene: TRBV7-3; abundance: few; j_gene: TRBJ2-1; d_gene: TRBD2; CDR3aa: CASSIGLAGDEQFF; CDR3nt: TGTGCCAGCAGCATAGGACTAGCGGGAGATGAGCAGTTCTTC
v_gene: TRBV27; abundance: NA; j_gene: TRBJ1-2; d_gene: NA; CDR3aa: CASSSALANYGYTF; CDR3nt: TGTGCCAGCAGTTCCGCTTTAGCTAACTATGGCTACACCTTC
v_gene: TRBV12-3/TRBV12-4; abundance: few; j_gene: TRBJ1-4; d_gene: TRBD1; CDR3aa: CASSPGTVAEKLFF; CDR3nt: TGTGCCAGCAGCCCTGGGACAGTTGCCGAAAAACTGTTTTTT
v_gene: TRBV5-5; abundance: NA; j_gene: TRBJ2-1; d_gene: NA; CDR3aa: CASRGDSRNEQFF; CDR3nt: TGTGCCAGCAGGGGGGACTCCCGAAATGAGCAGTTCTTC
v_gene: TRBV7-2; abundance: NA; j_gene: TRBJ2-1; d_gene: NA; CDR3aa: CASSSLTDLPSNEQFF; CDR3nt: TGTGCCAGCAGCTCCCTGACAGATCTCCCCTCCAATGAGCAGTTCTTC
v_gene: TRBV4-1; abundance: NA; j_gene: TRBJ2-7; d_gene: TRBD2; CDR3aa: CASSQDNSYVAGGPYEQYF; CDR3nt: TGCGCCAGCAGCCAAGATAACTCCTACGTAGCGGGAGGGCCCTACGAGCAGTACTTC
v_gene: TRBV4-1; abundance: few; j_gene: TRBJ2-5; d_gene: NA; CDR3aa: CASSRHNQGQETQYF; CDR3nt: TGCGCCAGCAGCCGACATAATCAGGGGCAAGAGACCCAGTACTTC
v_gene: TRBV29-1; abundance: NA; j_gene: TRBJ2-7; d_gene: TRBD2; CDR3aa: CSVLAGANEQYF; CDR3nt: TGCAGCGTGCTAGCGGGAGCAAACGAGCAGTACTTC
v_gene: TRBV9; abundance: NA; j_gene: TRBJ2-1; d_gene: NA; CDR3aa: CASSTQIYNEQFF; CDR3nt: TGTGCCAGCAGCACACAAATTTATAATGAGCAGTTCTTC
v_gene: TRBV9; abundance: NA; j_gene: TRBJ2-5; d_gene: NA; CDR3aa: CATKMEKARETQYF; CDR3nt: TGTGCCACCAAAATGGAAAAGGCTAGAGAGACCCAGTACTTC
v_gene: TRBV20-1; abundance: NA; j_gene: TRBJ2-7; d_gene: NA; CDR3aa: CSARAGRRPTSYEQYF; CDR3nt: TGCAGTGCTAGAGCTGGACGGAGGCCCACTTCCTACGAGCAGTACTTC
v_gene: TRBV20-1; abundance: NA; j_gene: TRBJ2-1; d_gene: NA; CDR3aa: CSASGTRFSSSYNEQFF; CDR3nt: TGCAGTGCTAGCGGGACTCGCTTCTCAAGCTCCTACAATGAGCAGTTCTTC
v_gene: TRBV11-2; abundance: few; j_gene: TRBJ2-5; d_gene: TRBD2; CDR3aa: CASSLGVVAGGRETQYF; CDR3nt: TGTGCCAGCAGCCTGGGGGTGGTAGCGGGGGGGCGTGAGACCCAGTACTTC
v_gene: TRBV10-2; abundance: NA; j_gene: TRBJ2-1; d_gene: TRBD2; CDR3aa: CASSDLAGYNEQFF; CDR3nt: TGCGCCAGCAGTGACCTAGCGGGCTACAATGAGCAGTTCTTC